This is a list of T cell receptor beta chains from one sample in a study of CD8 T cells in ankylosing spondylitis. TCRdb reanalysed the 5' RACE reads using MiXCR and keeps one entry per CDR3 protein. The table records 150,000 to 200,000 distinct CDR3 sequences, about 20% of them present only once. The specimen sequenced was blood, either unsorted or a sorted T cell fraction (not recorded which). Receptors originate from a male donor aged 5 to 30 with ankylosing spondylitis or in good health (not recorded which). CDR3s include the opening cysteine and the closing phenylalanine or tryptophan. A D gene is named only where the DNA matches it firmly. Clone size, where shown, is once, few, many, or a class for clones that have expanded.

>TRBJ2-4|many|TRBV5-1|.
TGCGCCAGCAGCTTGGGGCAATGGGAGAGGTCCTCTAGGAGCATTCAGTACTTC
CASSLGQWERSSRSIQYF
>TRBJ2-5|.|TRBV20-1|.
TGCAGTGCTATAATAAGACATCCCATGCAAGAGACCCAGTACTTC
CSAIIRHPMQETQYF
>TRBJ2-7|many|TRBV6-2/TRBV6-3|.
TGTGCCAGCAGTTACTCGGCAGTGAGCTACGAGCAGTACTTC
CASSYSAVSYEQYF
>TRBJ2-7|.|TRBV7-9|.
TGTGCCAGCAGCTTACACAGGGACTCCTACGAGCAGTACTTC
CASSLHRDSYEQYF
>TRBJ2-2|many|TRBV12-3/TRBV12-4|.
TGTGCCAGCAGTTTGGTCGGTCTCGGGAGGAACACCGGGGAGCTGTTTTTT
CASSLVGLGRNTGELFF
>TRBJ2-2|many|TRBV5-1|TRBD1
TGCGCCAGCAGCGAAGCGGACAGGACCTACACCGGGGAGCTGTTTTTT
CASSEADRTYTGELFF
>TRBJ2-2|many|TRBV12-3/TRBV12-4|.
TGTGCCAGCAGAGTTCTCCCGGGGTCGAACACCGGGGAGCTGTTTTTT
CASRVLPGSNTGELFF
>TRBJ2-2|many|TRBV7-8|.
TGTGCCAGCAGTCGTACAATGCCCAACACCGGGGAGCTGTTTTTT
CASSRTMPNTGELFF
>TRBJ1-1|many|TRBV5-1|.
TGCGCCAGCAGCTTGCAGGGGAGGACTGAAGCTTTCTTT
CASSLQGRTEAFF
>TRBJ1-6|many|TRBV4-2|.
TGTGCCAGCAGCCAGGATCTGGAGACCTGGGGTTCACCCCTCCACTTT
CASSQDLETWGSPLHF
>TRBJ2-1|many|TRBV20-1|.
TGCAGTGCTAGCGGGCCGACCTACAATGAGCAGTTCTTC
CSASGPTYNEQFF
>TRBJ2-5|many|TRBV27|.
TGTGCCAGCAGGAAGGGGGTCCAAGAGACCCAGTACTTC
CASRKGVQETQYF
>TRBJ2-1|many|TRBV10-3|TRBD2
TGTGCCATCAGTGTCGAACCTGAGCGGGAGGGTCTGAATGAGCAGTTCTTC
CAISVEPEREGLNEQFF
>TRBJ1-5|many|TRBV10-3|.
TGTGCCATCAGTGAGTCGAGGGGAAGGCGCAATCAGCCCCAGCATTTT
CAISESRGRRNQPQHF
>TRBJ1-1|many|TRBV3-1|.
TGTGCCAGCAGCCAAAAGGGAGGACGGTGGGGCACTGAAGCTTTCTTT
CASSQKGGRWGTEAFF
>TRBJ2-7|many|TRBV21-1|.
TGTGCCAGCGAAAAGGGTGTCAGGGAGTACGAGCAGTACTTC
CASEKGVREYEQYF
>TRBJ2-1|many|TRBV20-1|.
TGCAGTGCTAGAGACAGGGTGGGACCCTACAATGAGCAGTTCTTC
CSARDRVGPYNEQFF
>TRBJ2-7|few|TRBV20-1|TRBD2
TGCAGTGCTAGTCAGGGAGCGGGAGGATCCTACGAGCAGTACTTC
CSASQGAGGSYEQYF
>TRBJ2-5|many|TRBV7-3|.
TGTGCCAGCAGAACTCCTACCGGGACACAAGAAGAGACCCAGTACTTC
CASRTPTGTQEETQYF
>TRBJ2-3|many|TRBV12-3/TRBV12-4|.
TGTGCCAGCAGGGGGGGGGCAGCCGATAGTTTT
CASRGGAADSF
>TRBJ2-7|few|TRBV12-3/TRBV12-4|.
TGTGCCAGCAGTTTGCAGGGTCGGGCTAACGAGCAGTACTTC
CASSLQGRANEQYF
>TRBJ2-2|many|TRBV20-1|TRBD2
TGCAGTGCTAGACGGAGCGGGACTAACACCGGGGAGCTGTTTTTT
CSARRSGTNTGELFF
>TRBJ2-2|.|TRBV25-1|.
TGTGCCAGCAGTGAATCGGCGCTGAACACCGGGGAGCTGTTTTTT
CASSESALNTGELFF
>TRBJ1-5|many|TRBV7-9|.
TGTGCCAGCAGCTATTATTCAGGGTTCAATCAGCCCCAGCATTTT
CASSYYSGFNQPQHF
>TRBJ1-4|many|TRBV20-1|.
TGCAGTGCTAGAGTGGGTCCCTCTAATGAAAAACTGTTTTTT
CSARVGPSNEKLFF
>TRBJ2-2|many|TRBV30|TRBD1
TGTGCCTGGTGGACAGGGGGCGAGGCCGGGGAGCTGTTTTTT
CAWWTGGEAGELFF
>TRBJ2-4|many|TRBV7-2|.
TGTGCCAGCAGCGCCTATACCGTACTAGCCAAAAACATTCAGTACTTC
CASSAYTVLAKNIQYF
>TRBJ1-2|many|TRBV6-1|.
TGTGCCAGCAGGGACGGACAGACAAACCCTGGTGTGGATGGCTACACCTTC
CASRDGQTNPGVDGYTF
>TRBJ1-2|many|TRBV4-2|TRBD1
TGTGCCAGCAGCCAACCCCACGACAGGGACGACTATGGCTACACCTTC
CASSQPHDRDDYGYTF
>TRBJ2-2|few|TRBV20-1|TRBD1
TGCAGTGCTAGCGGACAGGGGAACACCGGGGAGCTGTTTTTT
CSASGQGNTGELFF
>TRBJ1-6|many|TRBV27|.
TGTGCCAGCAGTTTCTCGCATCTTGCAGCCCTCCACTTT
CASSFSHLAALHF
>TRBJ2-3|many|TRBV29-1|TRBD2
TGCAGCGTTGGCGTAGCGGGTCCTACAGATACGCAGTATTTT
CSVGVAGPTDTQYF
>TRBJ2-1|.|TRBV20-1|.
TGCAGTGCTAGGGGTGAAGCGGAGGTCAATGAGCAGTTCTTC
CSARGEAEVNEQFF
>TRBJ2-2|many|TRBV7-7|.
TGTGCCAGCAGCTTAGGTCTGTTCACCGGGGAGCTGTTTTTT
CASSLGLFTGELFF
>TRBJ2-3|many|TRBV25-1|.
TGTGCCAGCAGTGAATACACGGGATCCAGTACAGATACGCAGTATTTT
CASSEYTGSSTDTQYF
>TRBJ2-1|many|TRBV11-2|.
TGTGCCAGCAGCTTAGGTGGGAGAACTACGGATGAGCAGTTCTTC
CASSLGGRTTDEQFF
>TRBJ1-1|few|TRBV27|TRBD1
TGTGCCAGCAGTTCCCGACAGGGTAAGGCGAGCACTGAAGCTTTCTTT
CASSSRQGKASTEAFF
>TRBJ2-1|.|TRBV20-1|.
TGCAGTGCTAGGCCGGCCAGCGTCTACAATGAGCAGTTCTTC
CSARPASVYNEQFF
>TRBJ1-1|many|TRBV6-5|.
TGTGCCAGCAGGGACGGTTTGAACACTGAAGCTTTCTTT
CASRDGLNTEAFF
>TRBJ1-1|many|TRBV5-1|.
TGCGCCAGCAGCTTGCAAGGTCCGCTGAACACTGAAGCTTTCTTT
CASSLQGPLNTEAFF
>TRBJ2-1|many|TRBV12-3/TRBV12-4|TRBD2
TGTGCCAGCAGTTTAGGGCTAGCGGAGAAGTTCTTC
CASSLGLAEKFF
>TRBJ2-7|.|TRBV6-2/TRBV6-3|.
TGTGCCAGCAGTTACTCAGTCAAATACGAGCAGTACTTC
CASSYSVKYEQYF
>TRBJ2-3|many|TRBV5-1|TRBD2
TGCGCCAGCAGCCCCCCGTTAACTAGCGGGAGAGGGGGCACAGATACGCAGTATTTT
CASSPPLTSGRGGTDTQYF
>TRBJ2-5|.|TRBV6-1|TRBD1
TGTGCCACCTCGAGCTCAGGGGGCCCAGAGACCCAGTACTTC
CATSSSGGPETQYF
>TRBJ2-7|.|TRBV20-1|TRBD2
TGCAGTGCTAGAGATCCCAGCGGGAGGGCCTACGAGCAGTACTTC
CSARDPSGRAYEQYF
>TRBJ2-3|.|TRBV20-1|TRBD2
TGCAGTGCTCCCCAGCGGGGTCTCTTCACAGATACGCAGTATTTT
CSAPQRGLFTDTQYF
>TRBJ2-5|few|TRBV29-1|.
TGCAGCGTTGTTGGAAGAGTCAACCAAGAGACCCAGTACTTC
CSVVGRVNQETQYF
>TRBJ2-1|.|TRBV10-3|TRBD1
TGTGCCATCAGTGCTGACAGGGGAGTACGCAATGAGCAGTTCTTC
CAISADRGVRNEQFF
>TRBJ2-5|many|TRBV5-1|.
TGCGCCAGCAGTCCCCCAGCCGAAGAGACCCAGTACTTC
CASSPPAEETQYF
>TRBJ2-1|many|TRBV2|TRBD2
TGTGCCAGCAGTACACCGGGACTAGCGGGAGAAATCAATGAGCAGTTCTTC
CASSTPGLAGEINEQFF